This TCR beta chain was recorded in a study of blood T cell repertoires in COVID-19. Study summary: Acute and convalescent COVID-19 specimens originated in the United States, Italy and Spain. Sources were T cells, B-cell-depleted T cells, or PBMCs; the material itself was cDNA or gDNA.

Authors' methods: Amplification of reference gene primers was used by the study to estimate nucleated cell counts. This table comes from immunoSEQ multiplex PCR, and its TCRdb copy is limited to in-frame clones, with some not included. The D gene and trimming were derived from the DNA, and the V and J assignments and clone size from that table. The sample shows around 130,000 clones, more than 75% of them seen only once. The V gene lost 4 bases and the J gene lost 8 bases, with 15 bases spanning the gap. The CDR3 runs 13 residues. Germline V gives CDR1 SGHRS, CDR2 YFSETQ. This chain connects TRBV5-1 to TRBJ1-2, with D possibly matching TRBD1 (5 bases). Input material: peripheral blood. The TCR originated in a woman aged 45-65 years who had recovered from COVID-19. The CDR3 is CASSPRGEEGYTF. Written as DNA, the CDR3 is TGCGCCAGCAGCCCCCGGGGGGAAGAAGGCTACACCTTC.